This T cell receptor (beta chain) was obtained from a study of T cells in Graves' hyperthyroidism and ophthalmopathy. About the research overall: Before treatment of any kind, peripheral blood was taken at initial diagnosis.

Amplified regions were TCR beta CDR3 sequences from RNA transcripts. Primed by the HTBI set, a first-round RT-PCR was run on the TCR CDR3. Each CDR3 protein is one row after TCRdb ran MiXCR on the multiplex PCR reads. The data hold roughly 150,000 distinct CDR3 sequences, with 8% to 9.5% observed a single time. In this sample, this clonotype turned up many times. The CDR3 spans 16 residues. V trimming: 6 bases; J trimming: 2 bases; junction bases outside the gene matches: 10. The germline gives CDR1 MDHEN, CDR2 SYDVKM. Sample: blood. The receptor's source is a woman aged 18-35 years with Graves' hyperthyroidism that later progressed to Graves' ophthalmopathy. J is TRBJ1-1 and V is TRBV28; 9 bases match TRBD1. CDR3 DNA sequence: TGTGCCAGCAGACAAAAGTGGACAGGGGCTAACACTGAAGCTTTCTTT. It yields the protein CASRQKWTGANTEAFF. The full variable domain, with the rest looked up from reference TRBV28 and TRBJ1-1, is DVKVTQSSRYLVKRTGEKVFLECVQDMDHENMFWYRQDPGLGLRLIYFSYDVKMKEKGDIPEGYSVSREKKERFSLILESASTNQTSMYLCASRQKWTGANTEAFFGQGTRLTVV.